The T cell receptor (beta chain) described here comes from a study of cytomegalovirus exposure and HLA in healthy donors. About this clone itself: Its cognate antigen is unknown.

CDR3 length: 11 residues. V lost 9 bases to trimming and J lost 4 bases, with 9 bases between them. Germline V gene sequence: CDR1 MNHEY, CDR2 SVGAGI. Whole-study findings and limits: A prior analysis recorded that most TCR beta V segments were productive about 90% or about 30% of the time.

With 60 Vbeta and 13 Jbeta primers, the PCR was carried out. Measured with immunoSEQ multiplex PCR; TCRdb has only the in-frame clones, and not every one. The table records over 150,000 clones, roughly 74% of them present only once. Sequencing was performed on PBMCs. This receptor was obtained from a man younger than 30 in good health and CMV-seronegative. V usage is TRBV6-5 and J usage is TRBJ1-2; D not certain. This chain's CDR3 is CASGGSYGYTF. The CDR3 DNA reads as TGTGCCAGTGGAGGCAGCTATGGCTACACCTTC.